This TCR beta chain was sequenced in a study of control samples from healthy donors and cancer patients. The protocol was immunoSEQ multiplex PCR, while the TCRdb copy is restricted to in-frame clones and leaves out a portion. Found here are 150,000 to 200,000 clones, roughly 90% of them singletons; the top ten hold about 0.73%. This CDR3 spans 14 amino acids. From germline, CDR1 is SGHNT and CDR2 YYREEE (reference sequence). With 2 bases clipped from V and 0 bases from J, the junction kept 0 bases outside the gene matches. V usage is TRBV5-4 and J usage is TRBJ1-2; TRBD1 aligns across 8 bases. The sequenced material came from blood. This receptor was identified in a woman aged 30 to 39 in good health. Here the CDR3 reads CASSLQGANYGYTF. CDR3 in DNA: TGTGCCAGCAGCTTACAGGGGGCTAACTATGGCTACACCTTC.